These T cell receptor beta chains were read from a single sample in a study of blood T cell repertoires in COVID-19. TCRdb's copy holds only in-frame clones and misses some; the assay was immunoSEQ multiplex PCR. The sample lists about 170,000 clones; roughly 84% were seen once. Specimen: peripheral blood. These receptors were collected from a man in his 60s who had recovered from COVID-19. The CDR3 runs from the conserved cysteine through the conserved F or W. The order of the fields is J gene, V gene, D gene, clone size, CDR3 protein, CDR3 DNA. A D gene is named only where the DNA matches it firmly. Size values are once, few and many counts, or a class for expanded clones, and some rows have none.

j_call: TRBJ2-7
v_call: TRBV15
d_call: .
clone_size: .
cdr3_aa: CATRDSGGYEQYF
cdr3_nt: TGTGCCACCAGGGACTCAGGGGGGTACGAGCAGTACTTC

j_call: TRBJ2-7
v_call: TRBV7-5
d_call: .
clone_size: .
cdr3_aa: CARSAKQGGYEQYF
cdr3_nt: TGTGCCAGAAGCGCCAAACAGGGGGGCTACGAGCAGTACTTC

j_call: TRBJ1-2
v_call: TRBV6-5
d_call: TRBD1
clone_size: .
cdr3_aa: CASTHASDRDYGYTF
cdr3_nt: TGTGCCAGCACCCACGCCTCGGACAGGGATTATGGCTACACCTTC

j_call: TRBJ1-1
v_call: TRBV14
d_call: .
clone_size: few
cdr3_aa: CASSQVSGWGTEAFF
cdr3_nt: TGTGCCAGCAGCCAAGTCTCGGGATGGGGCACTGAAGCTTTCTTT

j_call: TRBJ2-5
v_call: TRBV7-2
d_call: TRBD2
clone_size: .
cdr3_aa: CASSPSGGLQETQYF
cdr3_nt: TGTGCCAGCAGCCCTAGCGGGGGGCTCCAAGAGACCCAGTACTTC

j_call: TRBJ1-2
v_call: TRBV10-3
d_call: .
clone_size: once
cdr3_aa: CAISDRGHNNYGYTF
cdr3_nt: TGTGCCATCAGCGATCGGGGACACAATAACTATGGCTACACCTTC

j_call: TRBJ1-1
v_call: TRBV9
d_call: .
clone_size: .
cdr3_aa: CASSVGTGLPNTEAFF
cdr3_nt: TGTGCCAGCAGCGTAGGAACAGGCTTACCGAACACTGAAGCTTTCTTT

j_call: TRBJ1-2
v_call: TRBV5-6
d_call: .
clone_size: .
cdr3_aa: CASRLPGRDYGYTF
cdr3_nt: TGTGCCAGCAGACTGCCAGGGAGGGACTATGGCTACACCTTC

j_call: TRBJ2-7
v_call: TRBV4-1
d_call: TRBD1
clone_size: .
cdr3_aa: CASSQVGTGTYEQYF
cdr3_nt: TGCGCCAGCAGTCAAGTGGGGACAGGAACCTACGAGCAGTACTTC

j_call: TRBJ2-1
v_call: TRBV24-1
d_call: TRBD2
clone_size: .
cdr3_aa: CATSPQGTSGGYNEQFF
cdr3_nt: TGTGCCACCAGTCCCCAAGGGACTAGCGGGGGTTACAATGAGCAGTTCTTC

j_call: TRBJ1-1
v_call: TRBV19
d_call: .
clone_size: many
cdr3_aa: CASSIEGGYPNTEAFF
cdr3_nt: TGTGCCAGTAGTATAGAAGGCGGGTATCCGAACACTGAAGCTTTCTTT

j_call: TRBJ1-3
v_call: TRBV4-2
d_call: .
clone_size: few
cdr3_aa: CASSQDPKGSGNTIYF
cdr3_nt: TGTGCCAGCAGCCAAGACCCCAAGGGGTCTGGAAACACCATATATTTT

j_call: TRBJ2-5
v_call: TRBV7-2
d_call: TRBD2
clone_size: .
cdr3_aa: CASSHNSGGRGETQYF
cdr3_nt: TGTGCCAGCAGCCACAACAGCGGGGGGCGAGGGGAGACCCAGTACTTC

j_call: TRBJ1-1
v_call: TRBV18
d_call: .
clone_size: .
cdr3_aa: CASSRGELNTEAFF
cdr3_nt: TGTGCCAGCTCACGGGGGGAACTGAACACTGAAGCTTTCTTT

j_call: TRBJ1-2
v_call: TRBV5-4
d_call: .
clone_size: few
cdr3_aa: CASSLAGGYGYTF
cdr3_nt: TGTGCCAGCAGCTTAGCGGGGGGCTATGGCTACACCTTC

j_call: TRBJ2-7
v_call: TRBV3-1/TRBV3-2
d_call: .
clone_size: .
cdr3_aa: CASSQFQGPYEQYF
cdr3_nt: TGTGCCAGCAGCCAATTTCAGGGGCCCTACGAGCAGTACTTC

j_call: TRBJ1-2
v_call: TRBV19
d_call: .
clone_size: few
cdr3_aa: CASFQGYGYTF
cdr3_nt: TGTGCCAGTTTTCAGGGTTATGGCTACACCTTC

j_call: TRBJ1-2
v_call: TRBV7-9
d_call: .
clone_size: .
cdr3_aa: CASSLLRGGYGYTF
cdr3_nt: TGTGCCAGCAGCTTATTAAGGGGAGGGTATGGCTACACCTTC

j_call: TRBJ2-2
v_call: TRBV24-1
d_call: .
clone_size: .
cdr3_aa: CATSDLPQGPNTGELFF
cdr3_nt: TGTGCCACCAGTGATTTGCCCCAGGGCCCTAACACCGGGGAGCTGTTTTTT

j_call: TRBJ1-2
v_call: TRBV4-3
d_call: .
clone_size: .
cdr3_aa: CASSQGFDKDGYTF
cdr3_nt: TGCGCCAGCAGCCAAGGATTCGACAAGGATGGCTACACCTTC

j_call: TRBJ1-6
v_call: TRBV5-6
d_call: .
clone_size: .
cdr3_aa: CASSYQGYNSPLHF
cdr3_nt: TGTGCCAGCAGCTACCAGGGGTATAATTCACCCCTCCACTTT

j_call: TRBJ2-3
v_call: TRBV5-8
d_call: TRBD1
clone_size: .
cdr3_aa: CASSPGTGHTDTQYF
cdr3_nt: TGTGCCAGCAGCCCAGGGACAGGGCACACAGATACGCAGTATTTT

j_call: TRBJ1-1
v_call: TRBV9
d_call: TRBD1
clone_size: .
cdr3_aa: CASSATGRENTEAFF
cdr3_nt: TGTGCCAGCAGCGCGACAGGGCGGGAGAACACTGAAGCTTTCTTT

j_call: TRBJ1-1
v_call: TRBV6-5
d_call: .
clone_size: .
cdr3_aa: CASTRHMNTEAFF
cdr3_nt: TGTGCCAGCACTCGCCACATGAACACTGAAGCTTTCTTT

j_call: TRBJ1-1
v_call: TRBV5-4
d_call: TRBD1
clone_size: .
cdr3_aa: CASSRGQGALNTEAFF
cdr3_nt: TGTGCCAGCAGCCGCGGACAGGGAGCTTTGAACACTGAAGCTTTCTTT

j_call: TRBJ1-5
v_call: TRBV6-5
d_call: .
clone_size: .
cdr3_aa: CASRAQIEPQHF
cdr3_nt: TGTGCCAGCAGGGCCCAGATCGAACCCCAGCATTTT

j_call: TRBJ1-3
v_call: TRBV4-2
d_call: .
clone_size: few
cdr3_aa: CASSQDMGFSGNTIYF
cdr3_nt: TGTGCCAGCAGCCAAGACATGGGCTTCTCTGGAAACACCATATATTTT

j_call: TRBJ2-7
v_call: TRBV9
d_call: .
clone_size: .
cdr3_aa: CASSVGQGGYEQYF
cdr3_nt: TGTGCCAGCAGCGTAGGACAGGGAGGCTACGAGCAGTACTTC

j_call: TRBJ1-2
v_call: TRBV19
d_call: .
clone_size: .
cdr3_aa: CASSTRTSNYGYTF
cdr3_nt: TGTGCCAGTAGTACTCGGACAAGCAACTATGGCTACACCTTC

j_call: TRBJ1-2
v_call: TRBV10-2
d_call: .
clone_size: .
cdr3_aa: CASINPDGKDYGYTF
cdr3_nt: TGCGCCAGCATTAACCCGGACGGGAAAGACTATGGCTACACCTTC

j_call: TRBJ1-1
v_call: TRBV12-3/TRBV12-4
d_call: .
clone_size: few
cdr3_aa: CASSPGAGRPFF
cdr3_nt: TGTGCCAGCAGTCCGGGTGCGGGGAGGCCTTTCTTT

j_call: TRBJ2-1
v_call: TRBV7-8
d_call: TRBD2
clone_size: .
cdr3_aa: CASSSSGGGYNEQFF
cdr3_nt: TGTGCCAGCAGCTCGTCCGGGGGGGGCTACAATGAGCAGTTCTTC

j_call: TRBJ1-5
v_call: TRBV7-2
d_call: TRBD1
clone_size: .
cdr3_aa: CASSLAGTDNQPQHF
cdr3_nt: TGTGCCAGCAGCTTAGCTGGGACAGACAATCAGCCCCAGCATTTT

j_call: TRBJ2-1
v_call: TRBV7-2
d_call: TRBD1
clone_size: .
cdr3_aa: CASGSPDRGYNEQFF
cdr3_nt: TGTGCCAGCGGTAGTCCTGACAGGGGCTACAATGAGCAGTTCTTC

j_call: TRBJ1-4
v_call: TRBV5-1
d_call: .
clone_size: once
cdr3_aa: CASSLEVGRNEKLFF
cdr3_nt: TGCGCCAGCAGCTTGGAAGTGGGGCGGAATGAAAAACTGTTTTTT

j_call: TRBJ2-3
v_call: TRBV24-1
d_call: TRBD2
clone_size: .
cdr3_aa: CATSDFGGGTSTDTQYF
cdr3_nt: TGTGCCACCAGTGATTTTGGCGGGGGGACTAGCACAGATACGCAGTATTTT

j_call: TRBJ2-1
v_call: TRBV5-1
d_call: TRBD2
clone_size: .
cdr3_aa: CASSLGSGGYNEQFF
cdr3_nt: TGCGCCAGCAGCTTGGGTAGCGGGGGCTACAATGAGCAGTTCTTC

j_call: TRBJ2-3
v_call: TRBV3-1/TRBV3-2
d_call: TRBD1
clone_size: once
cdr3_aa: CASSPTGGYTDTQYF
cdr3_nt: TGTGCCAGCAGCCCGACAGGGGGCTACACAGATACGCAGTATTTT

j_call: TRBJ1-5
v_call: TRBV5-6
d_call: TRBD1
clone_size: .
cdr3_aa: CASSLKDRYNQPQHF
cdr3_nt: TGTGCCAGCAGCTTGAAGGACAGGTACAATCAGCCCCAGCATTTT

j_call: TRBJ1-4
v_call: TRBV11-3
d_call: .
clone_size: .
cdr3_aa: CASSLAVQGREKLFF
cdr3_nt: TGTGCCAGCAGCTTAGCGGTCCAGGGCAGGGAAAAACTGTTTTTT

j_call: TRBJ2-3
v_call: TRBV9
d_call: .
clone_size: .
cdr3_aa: CASSVRQVADTQYF
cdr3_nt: TGTGCCAGCAGCGTAAGGCAGGTAGCAGATACGCAGTATTTT

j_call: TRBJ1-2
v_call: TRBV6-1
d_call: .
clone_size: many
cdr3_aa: CASSEGTAKNYGYTF
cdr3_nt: TGTGCCAGCAGTGAAGGGACAGCGAAGAACTATGGCTACACCTTC

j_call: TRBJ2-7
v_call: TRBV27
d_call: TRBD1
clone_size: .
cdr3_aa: CASSFGRTGGFQKLYEQYF
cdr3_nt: TGTGCCAGCAGTTTTGGGAGGACAGGGGGCTTCCAGAAACTCTACGAGCAGTACTTC

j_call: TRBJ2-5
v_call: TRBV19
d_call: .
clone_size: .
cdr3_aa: CASSPGQAYQETQYF
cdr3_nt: TGTGCCAGTAGTCCCGGACAAGCGTACCAAGAGACCCAGTACTTC

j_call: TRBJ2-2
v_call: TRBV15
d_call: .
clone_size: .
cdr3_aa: CATSREYRDPTGELFF
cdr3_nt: TGTGCCACTAGCAGAGAATACAGGGATCCCACCGGGGAGCTGTTTTTT